This is a list of T cell receptor beta chains from one sample in a study of blood T cell repertoires in COVID-19. Assay: immunoSEQ multiplex PCR; the TCRdb copy retains only in-frame clones and omits some. The sample shows approximately 490,000 clones, around 90% of them seen only once. Sequences were obtained from PBMCs or T cells enriched from blood (not recorded which). The source is a woman between 18 and 29 years old who had recovered from COVID-19. The CDR3 runs from the conserved cysteine through the conserved F or W. Fields, in order: D gene, V gene, J gene, clone size, CDR3 protein, CDR3 DNA. The D gene is left open where the match is weak. Size is omitted from some rows. Given values are once, few, many or a class for expanded clones.

D gene: -; V gene: TRBV5-1; J gene: TRBJ1-5; clone size: -; CDR3 protein: CASRQGPNQPQHF; CDR3 DNA: TGCGCCAGCAGACAGGGCCCCAATCAGCCCCAGCATTTT
D gene: -; V gene: TRBV4-1; J gene: TRBJ2-1; clone size: -; CDR3 protein: CASSQGPGENEQFF; CDR3 DNA: TGCGCCAGCAGCCAAGGTCCGGGGGAAAATGAGCAGTTCTTC
D gene: -; V gene: TRBV30; J gene: TRBJ2-7; clone size: few; CDR3 protein: CAWRAGLDGYEQYF; CDR3 DNA: TGTGCCTGGAGAGCAGGGTTAGACGGGTACGAGCAGTACTTC
D gene: TRBD2; V gene: TRBV2; J gene: TRBJ2-3; clone size: -; CDR3 protein: CASSGLAGDVDTQYF; CDR3 DNA: TGTGCCAGCAGTGGACTAGCGGGGGATGTAGATACGCAGTATTTT
D gene: -; V gene: TRBV5-1; J gene: TRBJ1-1; clone size: -; CDR3 protein: CASSLIQENTEAFF; CDR3 DNA: TGCGCCAGCAGCTTGATACAGGAGAACACTGAAGCTTTCTTT
D gene: -; V gene: TRBV2; J gene: TRBJ1-2; clone size: -; CDR3 protein: CASLEAGRYGYTF; CDR3 DNA: TGTGCCAGCCTCGAGGCAGGGCGGTATGGCTACACCTTC
D gene: TRBD1; V gene: TRBV7-9; J gene: TRBJ1-1; clone size: -; CDR3 protein: CASSPRTGGGTEAFF; CDR3 DNA: TGTGCCAGCAGCCCAAGGACAGGTGGAGGCACTGAAGCTTTCTTT
D gene: TRBD2; V gene: TRBV30; J gene: TRBJ2-3; clone size: -; CDR3 protein: CAWRTRASGHTDTQYF; CDR3 DNA: TGTGCCTGGAGGACACGTGCTAGCGGTCACACAGATACGCAGTATTTT
D gene: -; V gene: TRBV24-1; J gene: TRBJ2-5; clone size: -; CDR3 protein: CATSNMARYF; CDR3 DNA: TGTGCCACCAGCAACATGGCCCGGTACTTC
D gene: TRBD1; V gene: TRBV7-8; J gene: TRBJ1-3; clone size: -; CDR3 protein: CASSLENRGLFTIYF; CDR3 DNA: TGTGCCAGCAGCTTAGAGAACAGGGGATTATTCACCATATATTTT
D gene: -; V gene: TRBV25-1; J gene: TRBJ2-3; clone size: once; CDR3 protein: CASSPSRGGGDTQYF; CDR3 DNA: TGTGCCAGCAGTCCGTCTAGGGGGGGCGGAGATACGCAGTATTTT
D gene: -; V gene: TRBV30; J gene: TRBJ1-6; clone size: -; CDR3 protein: CAWGGARPQTYNSPLHF; CDR3 DNA: TGTGCCTGGGGGGGGGCCCGACCCCAAACATATAATTCACCCCTCCACTTT
D gene: -; V gene: TRBV9; J gene: TRBJ2-3; clone size: -; CDR3 protein: CASSVGVAFGDTQYF; CDR3 DNA: TGTGCCAGCAGCGTAGGGGTAGCGTTTGGAGATACGCAGTATTTT
D gene: -; V gene: TRBV15; J gene: TRBJ2-5; clone size: -; CDR3 protein: CATSRGLSDQETQYF; CDR3 DNA: TGTGCCACCAGCAGAGGGCTGAGCGACCAAGAGACCCAGTACTTC
D gene: -; V gene: TRBV2; J gene: TRBJ2-2; clone size: -; CDR3 protein: CASSRWTVSGELFF; CDR3 DNA: TGTGCCAGCAGCCGCTGGACAGTAAGCGGGGAGCTGTTTTTT
D gene: TRBD1; V gene: TRBV7-8; J gene: TRBJ1-6; clone size: -; CDR3 protein: CASTLGDRVDSPLHF; CDR3 DNA: TGTGCCAGCACCCTCGGGGACAGGGTCGACTCACCCCTCCACTTT
D gene: TRBD1; V gene: TRBV6-5; J gene: TRBJ1-3; clone size: -; CDR3 protein: CASSPGQRNTIYF; CDR3 DNA: TGTGCCAGCAGTCCGGGACAGAGAAACACCATATATTTT
D gene: TRBD1; V gene: TRBV28; J gene: TRBJ2-1; clone size: -; CDR3 protein: CASSFSGGTYNEQFF; CDR3 DNA: TGTGCCAGCAGTTTTTCAGGGGGCACCTACAATGAGCAGTTCTTC
D gene: -; V gene: TRBV6-1; J gene: TRBJ1-2; clone size: -; CDR3 protein: CASSEAIPGIGYGYTF; CDR3 DNA: TGTGCCAGCAGTGAAGCGATACCGGGGATTGGGTATGGCTACACCTTC
D gene: -; V gene: TRBV2; J gene: TRBJ1-1; clone size: -; CDR3 protein: CASSEPHWGDTEAFF; CDR3 DNA: TGTGCCAGCAGTGAACCTCACTGGGGGGACACTGAAGCTTTCTTT
D gene: TRBD2; V gene: TRBV7-2; J gene: TRBJ2-5; clone size: once; CDR3 protein: CASSSRTSGGQETQYF; CDR3 DNA: TGTGCCAGCAGCTCCCGGACTAGCGGGGGCCAAGAGACCCAGTACTTC
D gene: TRBD1; V gene: TRBV2; J gene: TRBJ1-2; clone size: -; CDR3 protein: CASSTGTGINYGYTF; CDR3 DNA: TGTGCCAGCAGTACCGGGACAGGTATCAACTATGGCTACACCTTC
D gene: TRBD2; V gene: TRBV3-1/TRBV3-2; J gene: TRBJ2-2; clone size: -; CDR3 protein: CASSRTSGGPSGGELFF; CDR3 DNA: TGTGCCAGCAGTCGGACTAGCGGGGGCCCCTCTGGCGGGGAGCTGTTTTTT
D gene: -; V gene: TRBV4-2; J gene: TRBJ2-4; clone size: -; CDR3 protein: CASSQDLEAKNIQYF; CDR3 DNA: TGTGCCAGCAGCCAAGATTTGGAGGCCAAAAACATTCAGTACTTC
D gene: -; V gene: TRBV18; J gene: TRBJ2-2; clone size: -; CDR3 protein: CASSPYRAPGELFF; CDR3 DNA: TGTGCCAGCTCACCGTACAGGGCCCCCGGGGAGCTGTTTTTT
D gene: -; V gene: TRBV18; J gene: TRBJ2-2; clone size: -; CDR3 protein: CASSPLGQSGELFF; CDR3 DNA: TGTGCCAGCTCACCACTTGGACAATCCGGGGAGCTGTTTTTT
D gene: TRBD1; V gene: TRBV4-2; J gene: TRBJ1-2; clone size: -; CDR3 protein: CASSQDRGQGLINYGYTF; CDR3 DNA: TGTGCCAGCAGCCAAGATCGGGGACAGGGACTAATTAACTATGGCTACACCTTC
D gene: -; V gene: TRBV10-3; J gene: TRBJ1-2; clone size: -; CDR3 protein: CAITDRSNYGYTF; CDR3 DNA: TGTGCCATCACTGACAGATCTAACTATGGCTACACCTTC
D gene: TRBD1; V gene: TRBV9; J gene: TRBJ2-3; clone size: -; CDR3 protein: CASSAPKGQGGTDTQYF; CDR3 DNA: TGTGCCAGCAGCGCTCCCAAGGGACAGGGAGGGACAGATACGCAGTATTTT
D gene: -; V gene: TRBV7-9; J gene: TRBJ1-3; clone size: -; CDR3 protein: CASSFPYTGASGNTIYF; CDR3 DNA: TGTGCCAGCAGCTTCCCGTACACAGGCGCCTCTGGAAACACCATATATTTT
D gene: TRBD2; V gene: TRBV11-2; J gene: TRBJ2-3; clone size: -; CDR3 protein: CASSVSGTTDTQYF; CDR3 DNA: TGTGCCAGCAGCGTTAGCGGGACCACAGATACGCAGTATTTT
D gene: TRBD2; V gene: TRBV18; J gene: TRBJ2-1; clone size: -; CDR3 protein: CASSPGGGYNEQFF; CDR3 DNA: TGTGCCAGCTCGCCCGGGGGGGGGTACAATGAGCAGTTCTTC
D gene: -; V gene: TRBV14; J gene: TRBJ2-7; clone size: -; CDR3 protein: CASSHRRTTYEQYF; CDR3 DNA: TGTGCCAGCAGCCACAGGCGGACTACCTACGAGCAGTACTTC
D gene: TRBD2; V gene: TRBV20-1; J gene: TRBJ2-5; clone size: -; CDR3 protein: CSASDRRGQETQYF; CDR3 DNA: TGCAGTGCTAGTGACCGGCGGGGGCAAGAGACCCAGTACTTC
D gene: TRBD1; V gene: TRBV29-1; J gene: TRBJ1-2; clone size: -; CDR3 protein: CSDINRDRPNYGYTF; CDR3 DNA: TGCAGCGATATAAACCGGGACAGGCCTAACTATGGCTACACCTTC
D gene: -; V gene: TRBV29-1; J gene: TRBJ1-1; clone size: -; CDR3 protein: CSVEDPGTEAFF; CDR3 DNA: TGCAGCGTTGAAGATCCGGGAACTGAAGCTTTCTTT
D gene: -; V gene: TRBV24-1; J gene: TRBJ2-3; clone size: -; CDR3 protein: CATSARGGDTQYF; CDR3 DNA: TGTGCCACCAGTGCCCGGGGAGGAGATACGCAGTATTTT
D gene: TRBD1; V gene: TRBV30; J gene: TRBJ1-4; clone size: -; CDR3 protein: CAWNPTGAIDEKLFF; CDR3 DNA: TGTGCCTGGAATCCTACAGGGGCAATAGATGAAAAACTGTTTTTT
D gene: -; V gene: TRBV30; J gene: TRBJ2-2; clone size: -; CDR3 protein: CAWSVLFGELFF; CDR3 DNA: TGTGCCTGGAGTGTATTATTCGGGGAGCTGTTTTTT